This T cell receptor (beta chain) came from a study of shared clonotypes between healthy human individuals. The wider study: Plates per donor: three CD4 naive, three CD4 memory, two CD8 naive, one CD8 memory.

Broader study findings: Since donors were few, the genetic and exposure-history diversity represented was limited. Clonotypes that were shared across a handful of donors made up around 5% of naive CD4 clonotypes. The generation probabilities recorded for non-shared clonotypes fell below those of clonotypes shared by all four donors.

Germline-derived CDR1 and CDR2 are SGHRS and YFSETQ. The CDR3 has 15 amino acids. V dropped 2 bases and J dropped 3 bases, with 13 bases sitting between them. This table comes from immunoSEQ multiplex PCR, and its TCRdb copy is limited to in-frame clones, with some not included. The data contain under 1,100,000 clones, approximately 76% of them singletons. Remarks on this clone: The target antigen is unknown.

The V and J genes are TRBV5-1 and TRBJ2-3; D possibly corresponds to TRBD1 (6 bases). The TCR originated in a man younger than 30 in good health. The sequencing input was memory CD4+ T cells sorted from blood. The subset denotes: CD45RA-negative fraction. Written as DNA, the CDR3 is TGCGCCAGCAGCTTAAATCAGGGGACGACAGATACGCAGTATTTT. Translation: CASSLNQGTTDTQYF. The full variable domain, its missing parts supplied by reference TRBV5-1 and TRBJ2-3, is KAGVTQTPRYLIKTRGQQVTLSCSPISGHRSVSWYQQTPGQGLQFLFEYFSETQRNKGNFPGRFSGRQFSNSRSEMNVSTLELGDSALYLCASSLNQGTTDTQYFGPGTRLTVL.